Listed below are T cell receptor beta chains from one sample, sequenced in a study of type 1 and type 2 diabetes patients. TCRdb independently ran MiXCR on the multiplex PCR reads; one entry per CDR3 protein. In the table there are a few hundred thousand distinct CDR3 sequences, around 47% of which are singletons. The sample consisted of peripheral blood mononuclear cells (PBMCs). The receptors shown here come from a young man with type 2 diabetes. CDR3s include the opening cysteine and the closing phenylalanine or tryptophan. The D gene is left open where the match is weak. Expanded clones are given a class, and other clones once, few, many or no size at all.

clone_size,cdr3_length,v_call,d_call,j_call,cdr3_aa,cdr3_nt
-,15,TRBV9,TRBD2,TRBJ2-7,CASSVGLAESYEQYF,TGTGCCAGCAGCGTCGGACTAGCGGAGTCCTACGAGCAGTACTTC
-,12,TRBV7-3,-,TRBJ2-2,CASRQTNGELFF,TGTGCCAGCAGGCAGACGAACGGGGAGCTGTTTTTT
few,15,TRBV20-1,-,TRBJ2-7,CSASWAVGARYEQYF,TGCAGTGCTAGTTGGGCGGTGGGGGCGCGGTACGAGCAGTACTTC
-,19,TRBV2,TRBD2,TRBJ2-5,CASRSPAGFGGEEPETQYF,TGTGCCAGCAGGTCCCCAGCCGGGTTCGGGGGGGAGGAGCCGGAGACCCAGTACTTC
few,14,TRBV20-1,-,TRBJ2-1,CSARGGLGVNEQFF,TGCAGTGCTAGAGGGGGGTTGGGGGTCAATGAGCAGTTCTTC
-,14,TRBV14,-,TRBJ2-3,CASSYRTFTDTQYF,TGTGCCAGCAGCTACCGGACATTCACAGATACGCAGTATTTT
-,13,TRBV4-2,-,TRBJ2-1,CASRETGLNEQFF,TGTGCCAGCCGGGAAACAGGGTTGAATGAGCAGTTCTTC
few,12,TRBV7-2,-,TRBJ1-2,CASSKDRLGYTF,TGTGCCAGCAGCAAGGACCGGCTGGGCTACACCTTC
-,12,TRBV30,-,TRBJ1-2,CAWMVRAHGYTF,TGTGCCTGGATGGTCAGGGCCCATGGCTACACCTTC
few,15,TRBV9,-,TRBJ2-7,CASSMTAVPSYEQYF,TGTGCCAGCAGCATGACAGCGGTCCCCTCCTACGAGCAGTACTTC
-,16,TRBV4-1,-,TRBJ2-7,CASSQEAGVSGYEQYF,TGCGCCAGCAGCCAAGAAGCAGGGGTATCAGGCTACGAGCAGTACTTC
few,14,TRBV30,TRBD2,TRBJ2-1,CAWSGTSVYNEQFF,TGTGCCTGGAGTGGGACTAGCGTCTACAATGAGCAGTTCTTC
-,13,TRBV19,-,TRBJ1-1,CATGIAIGVEAFF,TGTGCCACCGGAATAGCTATAGGAGTTGAAGCTTTCTTT
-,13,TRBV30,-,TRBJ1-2,CAWSVPTGGGYTF,TGTGCCTGGAGTGTTCCAACAGGCGGTGGCTACACCTTC
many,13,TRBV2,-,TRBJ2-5,CASTLDLVETQYF,TGTGCCAGCACCTTGGACTTGGTAGAGACCCAGTACTTC
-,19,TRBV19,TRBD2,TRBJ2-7,CASSRQSISGSGGTDEQYF,TGTGCCAGTAGTAGACAGAGTATTAGCGGGAGCGGGGGGACGGATGAGCAGTACTTC
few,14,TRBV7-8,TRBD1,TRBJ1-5,CASSWGDRGKPQHF,TGTGCCAGCAGCTGGGGAGACAGGGGCAAGCCCCAGCATTTT
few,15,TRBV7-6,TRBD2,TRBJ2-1,CASSLGAGANNEQFF,TGTGCCAGCAGCTTAGGAGCGGGAGCTAACAATGAGCAGTTCTTC
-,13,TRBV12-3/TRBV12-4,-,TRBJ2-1,CASSYTGNNEQFF,TGTGCCAGCAGTTATACAGGAAACAATGAGCAGTTCTTC
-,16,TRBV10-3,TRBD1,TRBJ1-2,CAISDLGTGVGNGYTF,TGTGCCATCAGTGACCTCGGGACAGGGGTGGGGAATGGCTACACCTTC
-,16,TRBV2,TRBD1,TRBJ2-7,CASRRRGQGWNYEQYF,TGTGCCAGCAGAAGAAGGGGACAGGGATGGAACTACGAGCAGTACTTC